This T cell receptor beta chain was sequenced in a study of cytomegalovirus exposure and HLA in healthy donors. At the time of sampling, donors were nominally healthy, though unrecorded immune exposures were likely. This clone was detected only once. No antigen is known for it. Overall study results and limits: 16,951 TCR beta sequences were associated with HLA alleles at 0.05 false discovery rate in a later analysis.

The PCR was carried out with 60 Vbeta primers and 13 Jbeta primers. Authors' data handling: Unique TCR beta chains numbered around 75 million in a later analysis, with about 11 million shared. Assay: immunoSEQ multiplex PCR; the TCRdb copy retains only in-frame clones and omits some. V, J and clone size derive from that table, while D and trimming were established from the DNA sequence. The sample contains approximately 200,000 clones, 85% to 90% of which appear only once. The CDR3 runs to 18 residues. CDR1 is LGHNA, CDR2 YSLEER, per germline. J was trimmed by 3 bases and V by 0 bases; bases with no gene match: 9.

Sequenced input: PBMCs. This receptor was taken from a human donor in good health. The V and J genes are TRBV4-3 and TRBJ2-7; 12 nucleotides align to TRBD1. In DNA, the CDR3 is TGCGCCAGCAGCCAAGAACCTCCAGGGACAGGGGGCTTCTACGAGCAGTACTTC. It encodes CASSQEPPGTGGFYEQYF.